This is a list of T cell receptor beta chains from one sample in a study of blood T cell repertoires in COVID-19. Clones were sequenced by immunoSEQ multiplex PCR, and TCRdb holds only the in-frame ones, with some missing. The data contain about 160,000 clones, approximately 83% of them seen just once; the ten biggest clones take up 9.1%. The source material was peripheral blood. The receptors were sampled from a woman of 80 years or more with active or convalescent COVID-19. CDR3s include the opening cysteine and the closing phenylalanine or tryptophan. Each record gives: CDR3 protein, CDR3 DNA, D gene, clone size, J gene, V gene. A D gene is named only where the DNA matches it firmly. Clone size is not always given. Where it is, it says once, few, many or a class for expanded clones.

CDR3 protein: CASLQGGGTTGELFF; CDR3 DNA: TGTGCCTCCCTCCAGGGCGGGGGAACAACCGGGGAGCTGTTTTTT; D gene: TRBD2; clone size: -; J gene: TRBJ2-2; V gene: TRBV30
CDR3 protein: CASSPPMAGGSGTEAFF; CDR3 DNA: TGTGCCAGCTCACCACCGATGGCAGGGGGTTCGGGCACTGAAGCTTTCTTT; D gene: TRBD1; clone size: -; J gene: TRBJ1-1; V gene: TRBV18
CDR3 protein: CASSLGQGPGNTIYF; CDR3 DNA: TGTGCCAGCAGTCTAGGACAGGGTCCGGGAAACACCATATATTTT; D gene: TRBD1; clone size: -; J gene: TRBJ1-3; V gene: TRBV28
CDR3 protein: CASGLATVNEQFF; CDR3 DNA: TGTGCTAGTGGTTTGGCGACAGTAAATGAGCAGTTCTTC; D gene: -; clone size: -; J gene: TRBJ2-1; V gene: TRBV12-5
CDR3 protein: CASSPRGSGNTGELFF; CDR3 DNA: TGCGCCAGCAGTCCCCGGGGTAGCGGGAACACCGGGGAGCTGTTTTTT; D gene: -; clone size: -; J gene: TRBJ2-2; V gene: TRBV5-1
CDR3 protein: CASSFQGAAYDSPLHF; CDR3 DNA: TGTGCCAGCAGTTTTCAGGGGGCGGCATATGATTCACCCCTCCACTTT; D gene: TRBD1; clone size: -; J gene: TRBJ1-6; V gene: TRBV5-5
CDR3 protein: CASSATYGYTF; CDR3 DNA: TGTGCCAGCAGTGCTACCTATGGCTACACCTTC; D gene: -; clone size: -; J gene: TRBJ1-2; V gene: TRBV12-3/TRBV12-4
CDR3 protein: CASSFGDRVEKLFF; CDR3 DNA: TGTGCCAGCAGCTTTGGTGACAGGGTTGAAAAACTGTTTTTT; D gene: TRBD1; clone size: -; J gene: TRBJ1-4; V gene: TRBV5-6
CDR3 protein: CASSIRGDYEQYF; CDR3 DNA: TGTGCCAGTAGTATAAGGGGCGATTACGAGCAGTACTTC; D gene: -; clone size: -; J gene: TRBJ2-7; V gene: TRBV19
CDR3 protein: CASSHRDSNSPLHF; CDR3 DNA: TGTGCCAGCAGCCACAGGGACAGTAATTCACCCCTCCACTTT; D gene: TRBD1; clone size: -; J gene: TRBJ1-6; V gene: TRBV11-2
CDR3 protein: CSVALGQNYGYTF; CDR3 DNA: TGCAGCGTTGCCCTCGGACAGAACTATGGCTACACCTTC; D gene: -; clone size: -; J gene: TRBJ1-2; V gene: TRBV29-1
CDR3 protein: CASGLVADGSNGYTF; CDR3 DNA: TGTGCTAGTGGTTTGGTAGCGGACGGATCCAATGGCTACACCTTC; D gene: -; clone size: -; J gene: TRBJ1-2; V gene: TRBV12-5
CDR3 protein: CASSVRDRGYDTEAFF; CDR3 DNA: TGTGCCAGCAGTGTACGGGACAGGGGGTATGACACTGAAGCTTTCTTT; D gene: TRBD1; clone size: once; J gene: TRBJ1-1; V gene: TRBV6-1
CDR3 protein: CATYGGAGEKLFF; CDR3 DNA: TGTGCCACGTACGGGGGGGCGGGAGAAAAACTGTTTTTT; D gene: -; clone size: -; J gene: TRBJ1-4; V gene: TRBV19
CDR3 protein: CASSDPGTRAYEQYF; CDR3 DNA: TGTGCCAGCAGTGACCCCGGGACAAGAGCCTACGAGCAGTACTTC; D gene: -; clone size: once; J gene: TRBJ2-7; V gene: TRBV25-1
CDR3 protein: CASSYTRTGPSNQPQHF; CDR3 DNA: TGTGCCAGCAGTTACACCCGGACAGGACCCTCCAATCAGCCCCAGCATTTT; D gene: TRBD1; clone size: -; J gene: TRBJ1-5; V gene: TRBV6-2/TRBV6-3
CDR3 protein: CASSSKNTEAFF; CDR3 DNA: TGTGCCAGCAGTTCTAAGAACACTGAAGCTTTCTTT; D gene: -; clone size: few; J gene: TRBJ1-1; V gene: TRBV28
CDR3 protein: CASSSRASGLIRVETQYF; CDR3 DNA: TGTGCCAGCAGCTCCCGTGCCTCGGGACTGATAAGAGTAGAGACCCAGTACTTC; D gene: -; clone size: -; J gene: TRBJ2-5; V gene: TRBV7-9
CDR3 protein: CASSYEILRNYEQYF; CDR3 DNA: TGTGCCAGCAGTTACGAGATCCTGAGAAACTACGAGCAGTACTTC; D gene: -; clone size: once; J gene: TRBJ2-7; V gene: TRBV6-2/TRBV6-3
CDR3 protein: CASSGAFYGYTF; CDR3 DNA: TGTGCCAGCAGTGGAGCTTTCTATGGCTACACCTTC; D gene: -; clone size: once; J gene: TRBJ1-2; V gene: TRBV6-2/TRBV6-3